The sequence of this T cell receptor beta chain was determined in a study of technical replicates of blood from several donors. Generated by immunoSEQ multiplex PCR, the TCRdb table keeps only in-frame clones and is missing some. Of under 85,000 clones listed, 85% to 95% are singletons. Germline V gives CDR1 SGDLS, CDR2 YYNGEE. The CDR3 covers 14 residues. The V gene lost 4 bases and the J gene lost 0 bases, with 8 bases spanning the gap. The TCR sequence derives from a human donor in good health. This rearrangement joins TRBV9 to TRBJ2-1; D perhaps matches TRBD2 (6 bases). Sequenced: T cells isolated from PBMCs. This CDR3 is CASSTGSSYNEQFF. In nucleotides, the CDR3 is TGTGCCAGCAGCACCGGGAGCTCCTACAATGAGCAGTTCTTC.